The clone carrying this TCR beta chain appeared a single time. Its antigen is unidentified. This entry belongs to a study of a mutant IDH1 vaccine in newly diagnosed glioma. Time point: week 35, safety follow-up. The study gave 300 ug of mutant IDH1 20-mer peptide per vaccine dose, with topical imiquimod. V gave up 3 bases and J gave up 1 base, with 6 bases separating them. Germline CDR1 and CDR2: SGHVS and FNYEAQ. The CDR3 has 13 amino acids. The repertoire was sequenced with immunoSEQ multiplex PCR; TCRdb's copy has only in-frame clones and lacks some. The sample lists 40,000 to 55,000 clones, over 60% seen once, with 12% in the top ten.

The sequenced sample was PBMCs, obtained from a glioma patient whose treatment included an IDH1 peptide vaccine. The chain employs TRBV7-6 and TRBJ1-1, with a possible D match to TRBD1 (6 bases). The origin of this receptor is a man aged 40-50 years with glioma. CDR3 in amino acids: CASSLGANTEAFF. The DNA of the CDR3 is TGTGCCAGCAGCTTGGGGGCGAACACTGAAGCTTTCTTT.